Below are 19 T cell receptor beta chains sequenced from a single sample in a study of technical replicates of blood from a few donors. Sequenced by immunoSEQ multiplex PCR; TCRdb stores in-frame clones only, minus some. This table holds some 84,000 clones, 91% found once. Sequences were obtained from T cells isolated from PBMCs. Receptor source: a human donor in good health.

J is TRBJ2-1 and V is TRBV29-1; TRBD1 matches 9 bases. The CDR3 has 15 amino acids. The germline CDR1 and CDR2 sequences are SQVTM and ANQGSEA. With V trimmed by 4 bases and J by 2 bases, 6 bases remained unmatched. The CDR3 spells CSVVGDRVAYNEQFF. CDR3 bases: TGCAGCGTTGTGGGGGACAGGGTGGCCTACAATGAGCAGTTCTTC.

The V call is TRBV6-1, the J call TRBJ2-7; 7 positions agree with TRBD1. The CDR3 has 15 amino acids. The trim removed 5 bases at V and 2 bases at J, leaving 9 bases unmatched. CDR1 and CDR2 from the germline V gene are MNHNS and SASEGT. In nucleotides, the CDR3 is TGTGCCAGCAGTCCCTACGGACAGGAAGCCTACGAGCAGTACTTC. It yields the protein CASSPYGQEAYEQYF.

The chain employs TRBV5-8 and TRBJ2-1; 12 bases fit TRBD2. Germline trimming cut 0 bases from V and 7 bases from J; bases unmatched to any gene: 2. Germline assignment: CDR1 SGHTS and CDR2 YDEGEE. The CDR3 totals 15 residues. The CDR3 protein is CASSLGLAGVNEQFF. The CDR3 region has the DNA TGTGCCAGCAGCTTGGGACTAGCGGGAGTTAATGAGCAGTTCTTC. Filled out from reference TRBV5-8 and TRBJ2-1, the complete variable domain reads EAGVTQSPTHLIKTRGQQATLRCSPISGHTSVYWYQQALGLGLQFLLWYDEGEERNRGNFPPRFSGRQFPNYSSELNVNALELEDSALYLCASSLGLAGVNEQFFGPGTRLTVL.

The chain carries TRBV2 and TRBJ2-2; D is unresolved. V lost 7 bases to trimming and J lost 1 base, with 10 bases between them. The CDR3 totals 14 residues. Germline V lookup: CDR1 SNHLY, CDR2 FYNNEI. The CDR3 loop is CASKATGNTGELFF. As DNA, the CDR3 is TGTGCCAGCAAAGCCACGGGGAACACCGGGGAGCTGTTTTTT. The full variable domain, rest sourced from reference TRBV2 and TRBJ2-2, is EPEVTQTPSHQVTQMGQEVILRCVPISNHLYFYWYRQILGQKVEFLVSFYNNEISEKSEIFDDQFSVERPDGSNFTLKIRSTKLEDSAMYFCASKATGNTGELFFGEGSRLTVL.

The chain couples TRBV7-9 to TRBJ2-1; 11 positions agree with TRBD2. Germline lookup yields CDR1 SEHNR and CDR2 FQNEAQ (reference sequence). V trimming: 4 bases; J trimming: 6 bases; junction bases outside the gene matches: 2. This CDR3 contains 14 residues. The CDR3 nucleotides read TGTGCCAGCAGCTCCCTAGCGGGAGGCAATGAGCAGTTCTTC. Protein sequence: CASSSLAGGNEQFF.

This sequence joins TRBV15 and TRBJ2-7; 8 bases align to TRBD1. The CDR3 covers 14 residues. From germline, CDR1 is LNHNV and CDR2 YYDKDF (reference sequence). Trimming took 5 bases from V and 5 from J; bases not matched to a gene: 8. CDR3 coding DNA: TGTGCCACCAGCGAGGGGACAGGCCCCAACGAGCAGTACTTC. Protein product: CATSEGTGPNEQYF. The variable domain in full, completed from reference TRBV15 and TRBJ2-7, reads DAMVIQNPRYQVTQFGKPVTLSCSQTLNHNVMYWYQQKSSQAPKLLFHYYDKDFNNEADTPDNFQSRRPNTSFCFLDIRSPGLGDTAMYLCATSEGTGPNEQYFGPGTRLTVT.

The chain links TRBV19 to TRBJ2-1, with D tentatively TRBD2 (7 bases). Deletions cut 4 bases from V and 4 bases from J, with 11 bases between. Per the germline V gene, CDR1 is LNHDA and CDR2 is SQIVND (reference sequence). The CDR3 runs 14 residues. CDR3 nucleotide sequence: TGTGCCAGTAGTAGGGGGGGCCCATACAATGAGCAGTTCTTC. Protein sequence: CASSRGGPYNEQFF. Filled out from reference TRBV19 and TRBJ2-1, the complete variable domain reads DGGITQSPKYLFRKEGQNVTLSCEQNLNHDAMYWYRQDPGQGLRLIYYSQIVNDFQKGDIAEGYSVSREKKESFPLTVTSAQKNPTAFYLCASSRGGPYNEQFFGPGTRLTVL.

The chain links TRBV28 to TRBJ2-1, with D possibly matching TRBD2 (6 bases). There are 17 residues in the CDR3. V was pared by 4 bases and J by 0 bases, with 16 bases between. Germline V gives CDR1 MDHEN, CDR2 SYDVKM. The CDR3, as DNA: TGTGCCAGCAGTTCCGAAACTAGCAAGAGCTCCTACAATGAGCAGTTCTTC. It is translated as CASSSETSKSSYNEQFF.

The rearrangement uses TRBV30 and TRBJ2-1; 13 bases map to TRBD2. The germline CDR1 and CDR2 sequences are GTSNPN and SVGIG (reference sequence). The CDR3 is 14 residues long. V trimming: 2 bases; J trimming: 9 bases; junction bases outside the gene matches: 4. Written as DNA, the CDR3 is TGTGCCTGGAGTCGGACTAGCGGGAGAGGTGAGCAGTTCTTC. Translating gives CAWSRTSGRGEQFF.

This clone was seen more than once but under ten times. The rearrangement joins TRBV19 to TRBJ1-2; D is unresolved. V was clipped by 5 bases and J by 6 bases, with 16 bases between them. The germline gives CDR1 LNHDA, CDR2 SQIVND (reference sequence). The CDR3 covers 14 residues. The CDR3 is CASSSKEERDGYTF. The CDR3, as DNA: TGTGCCAGTAGTTCAAAGGAGGAGAGGGATGGCTACACCTTC.

DNA for the CDR3: TGTGCCAGCAGCTCCGGTCCCGGGACGGGAGCCTACGAGCAGTACTTC. Protein: CASSSGPGTGAYEQYF. The rearrangement links TRBV7-3 to TRBJ2-7; D perhaps matches TRBD2 (6 bases). The CDR3 totals 16 residues. Germline loops: CDR1 SGHTA, CDR2 FQGTGA. The ends were cut back, 4 bases at V and 2 bases at J, with 18 bases in the middle.

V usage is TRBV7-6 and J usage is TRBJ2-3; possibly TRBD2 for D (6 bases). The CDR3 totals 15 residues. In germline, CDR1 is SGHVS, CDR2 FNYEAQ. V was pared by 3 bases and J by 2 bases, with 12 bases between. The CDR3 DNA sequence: TGTGCCAGCAGCTTCGACAGCGGGTACACAGATACGCAGTATTTT. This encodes CASSFDSGYTDTQYF.

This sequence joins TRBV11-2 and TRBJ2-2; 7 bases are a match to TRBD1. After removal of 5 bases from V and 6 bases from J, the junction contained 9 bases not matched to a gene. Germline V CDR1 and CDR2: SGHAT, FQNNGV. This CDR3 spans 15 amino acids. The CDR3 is CASSTRQGNAGELFF. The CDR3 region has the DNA TGTGCCAGCAGCACCCGACAGGGAAACGCCGGGGAGCTGTTTTTT.

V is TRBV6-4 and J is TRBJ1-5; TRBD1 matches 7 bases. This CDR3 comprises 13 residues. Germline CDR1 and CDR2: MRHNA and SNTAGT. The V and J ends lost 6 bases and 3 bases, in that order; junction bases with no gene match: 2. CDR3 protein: CASSQGDNQPQHF. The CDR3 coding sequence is TGTGCCAGCAGCCAGGGGGACAATCAGCCCCAGCATTTT.

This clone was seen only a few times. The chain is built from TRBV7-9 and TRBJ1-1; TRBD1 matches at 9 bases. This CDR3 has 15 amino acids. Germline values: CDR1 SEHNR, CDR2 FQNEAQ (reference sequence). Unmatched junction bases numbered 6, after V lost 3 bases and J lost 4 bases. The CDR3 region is CASSFLDRGTTEAFF. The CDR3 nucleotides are TGTGCCAGCAGCTTCCTGGACAGGGGAACCACTGAAGCTTTCTTT.

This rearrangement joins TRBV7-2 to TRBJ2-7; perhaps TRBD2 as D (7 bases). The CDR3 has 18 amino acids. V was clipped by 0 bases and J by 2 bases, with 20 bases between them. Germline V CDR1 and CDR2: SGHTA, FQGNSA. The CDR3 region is CASSLASGGWTETYEQYF. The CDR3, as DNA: TGTGCCAGCAGCTTAGCTTCGGGGGGATGGACAGAGACCTACGAGCAGTACTTC.

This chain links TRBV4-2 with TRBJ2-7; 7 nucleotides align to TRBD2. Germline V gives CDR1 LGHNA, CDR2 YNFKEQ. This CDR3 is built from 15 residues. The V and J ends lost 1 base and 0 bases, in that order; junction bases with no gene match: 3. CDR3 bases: TGTGCCAGCAGCCAAGCGGGAGGCCACTCCTACGAGCAGTACTTC. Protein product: CASSQAGGHSYEQYF.

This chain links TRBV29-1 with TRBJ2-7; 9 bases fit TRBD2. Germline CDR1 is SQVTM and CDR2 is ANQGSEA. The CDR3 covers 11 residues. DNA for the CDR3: TGCGGGGGACTAGCTGACTACGAGCAGTACTTC. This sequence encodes CGGLADYEQYF.

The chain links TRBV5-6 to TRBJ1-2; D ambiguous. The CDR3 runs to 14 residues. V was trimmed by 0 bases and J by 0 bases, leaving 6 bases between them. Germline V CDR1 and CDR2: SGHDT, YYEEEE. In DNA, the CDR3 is TGTGCCAGCAGCTTGGCCACAGCTAACTATGGCTACACCTTC. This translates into CASSLATANYGYTF.